Detailed here is one T cell receptor beta chain. Its antigen target is currently unknown. No much larger clonotype is one base removed from it; base qualities were not supplied. The entry originates in a study of cytomegalovirus exposure and HLA in healthy donors (dated by TCRdb to about 2017). At the level of the whole study: An earlier analysis of some 500 of the donors reported 276 Gb of sequence data and about 100 million unique TCR beta sequences from about 200 million T cells. Roughly 290 gigabases of sequencing data and around 80 million unique TCR sequences made up an early release that covered over 550 HLA-typed donors. Of the 300 to 500 genotyped donors, 81% were placed in the genetic ancestry cluster associated with self-reported Caucasian donors. The study was designed to test whether signatures of past pathogen exposure could be identified by cataloging public T cell receptors. The T cell repertoires of 700 or so subjects were profiled by immunosequencing and related to cytomegalovirus serostatus. In addition to the first cohort of hundreds of subjects, a separate validation cohort of approximately 130 different subjects was used. To predict cytomegalovirus infection status, the study brought together high-throughput TCR immunosequencing, statistical association of individual TCRs with disease status, and machine learning. In a later analysis, previously published TCR beta repertoires from 600 to 850 donors were re-analyzed and high-resolution HLA genotyping was added so that TCR occurrence patterns could be studied. The later analysis used no new phenotypic data to find candidate immune exposures, relying instead on TCR beta sequences and their occurrence across donors. An earlier analysis of around 540 of the donors applied high-throughput TCR beta sequencing to assess whether each TCR beta V gene segment acted as functional or pseudogenic. Donor age, sex, ethnicity and CMV serostatus were collected together with the repertoire data. In a later genetic analysis, genome-wide SNP genotypes for about three fifths of the 666 donors were used, and that subset was treated as a discovery cohort. All discovery cohort repertoires had been generated using a single sequencing platform. HLA typing covered class I and class II loci at four-digit resolution. The number of donors typed differed by locus, with 629-630 for A, B, C, DRB1 and DQB1, roughly 520 for DQA1, 600 to 610 for DPA1, and some 450 for DPB1. Several DR-DQ haplotypes were handled as single units for association and clustering because linkage in the cohort was strong. Across 398 genotyped donors of the cohort, an average of roughly 230,000 unique TCR beta nucleotide sequences per donor were sequenced, and roughly 18% of those sequences were non-productive. General conclusions and limits of the study: Sequencing depth was assumed to be roughly uniform across donors in the presence/absence analyses, though that assumption may not hold. At a false discovery rate of 0.05, a later analysis linked 16,000 or so TCR beta sequences to specific HLA alleles. Broadly in line with IMGT annotations, most TCR beta V segments showed up in productive rearrangements about 87% or about 30% of the time in an earlier analysis of approximately 640 of the donors. The cohort was sequenced for TCR beta chains only, and without alpha or paired-chain data the features that could be detected were limited. Across donors, most TCR sequences were observed very rarely, whereas some public TCRs were present in many individuals. Immune exposure information for the cohort was limited to CMV serostatus. The authors suggested that the approach could potentially be generalized to other disease states and immunological phenotypes. Because HLA typing was missing for some donors at each locus, association tests included only the typed subset. According to a later analysis, most CMV-associated TCR beta chains appeared to be HLA-restricted, and the HLA associations seemed to be driven largely by CMV exposure. A later analysis found that TCR association rates varied across HLA loci, with DRB1 alleles showing the most associated TCRs and HLA-C alleles the fewest. In the study, 150 to 200 TCR beta chains were listed as associated with cytomegalovirus. A group of highly shared sequence variants was considered likely to be a technical artifact of the sequencing pipeline. V-gene and J-gene trimming of TCR beta chains was associated with a missense DCLRE1C variant in a later genetic analysis, and the association was replicated in an independent cohort. Correlated functional status among segregating V segments might reflect linkage disequilibrium, but an unknown experimental factor could not be ruled out. When HLA alleles, especially DR and DQ, strongly co-occurred, attributing TCR associations to individual alleles was difficult. A further reported finding was that TCR beta sequences accurately predicted the HLA-A and HLA-B alleles for most subjects in the first cohort. In a later analysis, several top co-occurrence clusters were reported to appear linked to parvovirus B19, influenza, CMV and Epstein-Barr virus. In both the original and validation cohorts, the classifier was reported to diagnose cytomegalovirus status with high specificity and sensitivity. In vitro tests confirmed that three of the cytomegalovirus-associated TCR beta chains recognize cytomegalovirus antigens. In a later genetic analysis, fewer N-insertions in productive TCRs were reported among donors in an Asian-associated ancestry cluster than the roughly 700-donor mean. In a later analysis, HLA-associated TCR beta chains were found to be more clonally expanded and to have lower generation probabilities than equally common non-associated chains. Seventeen rarely observed V segments, including chromosome 9 orphons, were excluded from the earlier analysis of approximately 600 of the donors because counts were too low.

Receptor libraries were prepared by the immunoSEQ multiplex PCR assay. The multiplex PCR relied on a mix of 60 forward primers for TCR Vbeta segments and 13 reverse primers for TCR Jbeta segments. The CDR3 region of rearranged TCR beta genes was amplified from genomic DNA with a multiplex PCR assay. On the Illumina HiSeq System, the amplified TCR beta libraries were sequenced as 87-base-pair reads. Per the original workflow: A later analysis tallied roughly 80 million unique TCR beta chains across the roughly 610 repertoires, and roughly 11 million of those chains were shared by two or more donors. Raw reads were error-corrected and collapsed into unique sequences with a nearest-neighbor algorithm that merged closely related sequences to remove PCR and sequencing errors. V, D and J gene segments were assigned by aligning CDR3 sequences to IMGT reference sequences. Each retained sequence needed at least a six-nucleotide match to both a V gene segment and a J gene segment. Rearrangements were classified as productive when the CDR3 lacked stop codons and remained in frame with V and J, and all other rearrangements were classified as non-productive. CDR3 was defined by IMGT convention, running from the second conserved V-encoded cysteine to the conserved J-encoded phenylalanine. The earlier analysis of 450 to 750 of the donors excluded any sequence lacking an unambiguous match to a single V gene segment. An earlier analysis of several hundred of the donors called V segments functional above 56.7% productive rearrangements and segregating when the between-donor standard deviation exceeded 5%. A statistical classification framework was built to diagnose cytomegalovirus status from the catalog of TCR beta chain sequences. A later analysis assigned V and J genes by comparing TCR nucleotide sequences with IMGT/GENE-DB human TR gene sequences. In a later analysis, CDR3 sequences and most-parsimonious VDJ recombination scenarios were assigned using the TCRdist pipeline. In a later analysis, each TCR beta chain was defined by its CDR3 amino acid sequence together with its V-gene family, and reads lacking a unique V-gene family were excluded. As a way to deal with suspected cross-contamination and a sequencing artifact, a later analysis dropped 592 nucleotide sequences that were highly shared and had low generation probability. A later analysis calculated a clonal expansion index for each public chain from normalized within-repertoire ranks of inferred template counts. In a later analysis, generation probabilities were computed using a VDJ recombination model fitted to out-of-frame rearrangements, and the results were checked against IGoR. In a later analysis, hypergeometric tests were used to score TCR-TCR, TCR-HLA and TCR-CMV co-occurrence, with a repertoire-size bias correction applied to TCR pairs. False discovery rates were estimated in a later analysis by permuting HLA or CMV assignments 20 times. In a later analysis, co-occurring TCRs were grouped using DBSCAN, with TCRdist sequence similarity added in when clustering inside HLA-allele-positive subsets. Co-occurrence clustering excluded repertoires with fewer than 30,000 or more than 120,000 public chains, plus five with anomalous nucleotide sharing. This is the immuneACCESS table as TCRdb keeps it, with only in-frame sequences that have V and J called. A part of the clones is gone; compared with another copy, unresolved V genes explain less than half, and the rest is unexplained. Clonal size and the V and J genes are those of that table, whereas D and trimming came from the DNA. For this sample the table gives about 90,000 clones, of which roughly 70% were detected only once. In total, the top ten clones hold 2.1% of the sample.

The cohort was made up of about 610 healthy bone marrow donors. Cohort members were all nominally healthy when sampled, although unrecorded immune exposures were likely present. The donor was CMV seronegative and belonged to the group of roughly 330 seronegative cohort members. Each donor provided a peripheral blood sample, and peripheral blood mononuclear cells were used for TCR beta sequencing. The Qiagen DNeasy Blood Extraction Kit was used to extract genomic DNA from the blood cell samples. Sequencing was carried out using PBMCs. The TCR sequence derives from a man aged 25-45 years in good health and CMV-seronegative.

The encoded CDR3 is CASRRPGQENTEAFF. In nucleotides, the sequence is TGTGCCAGCAGGCGGCCGGGACAAGAGAACACTGAAGCTTTCTTT. The rearrangement joined TRBV6-5 to TRBJ1-1, and TRBD1 may be the D gene, going by 6 matching bases. Between the V and J ends, shortened by 6 bases and 1 base respectively, the junction contains 15 bases. CDR1 and CDR2 are read off the germline V gene as MNHEY and SVGAGI. The CDR3 contains 15 residues, cysteine and phenylalanine counted. Kept here is only the CDR3 DNA, which spans 45 bases and is read in frame from base 1.